These 20 T cell receptor beta chains were all obtained from the same sample, sequenced in a study of T cell repertoires in cytomegalovirus infection. TCRdb recomputed calls from the reads with MiXCR, one row per CDR3 protein. The table shows around 490,000 distinct CDR3 sequences, with approximately 26% occurring only once. The sample taken for sequencing was PBMCs. The source is a human donor in good health (CMV status not recorded). Some clones in this sample may be carry-over from other donors' samples.

This clonotype has only one observation. The chain links TRBV25-1 to TRBJ1-2; 8 positions agree with TRBD1. With V trimmed by 0 bases and J by 6 bases, 9 bases remained unmatched. CDR1 and CDR2 (germline): MGHDK, SYGVNS. The CDR3 runs to 16 residues. CDR3 DNA sequence: TGTGCCAGCAGTGAATACGGGAGGACAGGGTTTGATGGCTACACCTTC. It encodes CASSEYGRTGFDGYTF.

The gene calls are TRBV2 and TRBJ2-5; D is possibly TRBD1 (5 bases). CDR3 length: 15 amino acids. Between the trimmed V and J ends, which lost 1 base and 3 bases, there was a span of 12 bases. The germline gives CDR1 SNHLY, CDR2 FYNNEI. In DNA form, the CDR3 reads TGTGCCAGCAGTGAAGGTCTTGGGGCGGAAGAGACCCAGTACTTC. Its translation: CASSEGLGAEETQYF.

The CDR3 region has the DNA TGTGCCAGCAGCTTCCTTGCGAAGCGGGAAAATGAGCAGTTCTTC. This sequence encodes CASSFLAKRENEQFF. V gene TRBV7-2 combines with J gene TRBJ2-1; 7 positions agree with TRBD2. This CDR3 is built from 15 residues. V gave up 3 bases and J gave up 7 bases; unmatched junction bases: 9. Germline CDR1 reads SGHTA; CDR2 reads FQGNSA. The whole variable domain, remainder taken from reference TRBV7-2 and TRBJ2-1, is GAGVSQSPSNKVTEKGKDVELRCDPISGHTALYWYRQSLGQGLEFLIYFQGNSAPDKSGLPSDRFSAERTGGSVSTLTIQRTQQEDSAVYLCASSFLAKRENEQFFGPGTRLTVL.

This chain links TRBV5-4 with TRBJ2-7, with a possible D match to TRBD1 (5 bases). Germline V gene lookup returns CDR1 SGHNT and CDR2 YYREEE (reference sequence). CDR3 length: 14 residues. The V gene lost 0 bases and the J gene lost 2 bases, with 9 bases spanning the gap. The CDR3 DNA reads as TGTGCCAGCAGCTTGGCCAGGGTTCCCTACGAGCAGTACTTC. This gives the protein CASSLARVPYEQYF.

The J gene is TRBJ1-6, the V gene TRBV7-6; 7 nucleotides line up with TRBD1. The CDR3 is made up of 12 amino acids. V shed 3 bases, J shed 12 bases, and the junction held 2 bases outside the gene matches. Germline-derived CDR1 and CDR2 are SGHVS and FNYEAQ. In nucleotides, the CDR3 is TGTGCCAGCAGCTTTGGACAGGAACCCCTCCACTTT. Amino acids: CASSFGQEPLHF.

The rearrangement uses TRBV7-2 and TRBJ1-2; no clear D. Germline lookup yields CDR1 SGHTA and CDR2 FQGNSA. The CDR3 consists of 12 residues. V lost 3 bases and J lost 7, with 9 bases in between. CDR3 in DNA: TGTGCCAGCAGCTTCGGGATAGGTGGCTACACCTTC. This sequence encodes CASSFGIGGYTF.

This clonotype has a handful of counts. The V and J genes are TRBV7-6 and TRBJ2-5; 13 bases agree with TRBD2. Per the germline V gene, CDR1 is SGHVS and CDR2 is FNYEAQ. The CDR3 runs 20 residues. V was pared by 2 bases and J by 5 bases, with 17 bases of the junction left unmatched. The CDR3: CASSLKDGGLAGPTGETQYF. The CDR3 bases are TGTGCCAGCAGCTTAAAGGACGGGGGACTAGCGGGACCAACGGGGGAGACCCAGTACTTC.

The rearrangement joins TRBV28 to TRBJ2-7, with D possibly TRBD2 on 5 matching bases. Per the germline V gene, CDR1 is MDHEN and CDR2 is SYDVKM. This CDR3 region has 13 residues. V gave up 2 bases and J gave up 7 bases, with 12 bases separating them. CDR3 amino acids: CASSLSGRGEQYF. The DNA for the CDR3 is TGTGCCAGCAGTTTAAGTGGGAGAGGAGAGCAGTACTTC.

There are a few counts of this clonotype. This sequence joins TRBV19 and TRBJ2-2; tentatively, D is TRBD2 (6 bases). The CDR3 totals 12 residues. The V gene's germline CDR1 is LNHDA and CDR2 SQIVND (reference sequence). V was cut by 10 bases and J by 3 bases, with 9 bases left in between. Written as DNA, the CDR3 is TGTGCCATAAAGCGGGACACCGGGGAGCTGTTTTTT. Its translation: CAIKRDTGELFF.

This clonotype occurred a few times. The rearrangement uses TRBV11-2 and TRBJ2-5, with TRBD1 matching 9 bases. Trimming removed 5 bases from V and 4 bases from J; junction bases left unmatched: 5. Germline V gives CDR1 SGHAT, CDR2 FQNNGV. CDR3 size: 14 residues. CDR3 nucleotide sequence: TGTGCCAGCAGCCCGGGACAGGGTGTAGAGACCCAGTACTTC. Translation: CASSPGQGVETQYF.

This clonotype was seen many times. The chain recombines TRBV7-2 with TRBJ2-3; the match to TRBD2 covers 10 bases. The V and J ends lost 1 base and 7 bases, in that order; junction bases with no gene match: 5. Germline CDR1 and CDR2: SGHTA and FQGNSA. The CDR3 consists of 15 residues. As DNA, the CDR3 is TGTGCCAGCAGCTTAGAACTAGCGGGAACAAATACGCAGTATTTT. Its protein product is CASSLELAGTNTQYF.

There are many counts of this clonotype. The chain has TRBV25-1 and TRBJ2-7; tentatively, D is TRBD2 (5 bases). The CDR3 loop spans 11 amino acids. The ends were cut back, 4 bases at V and 4 bases at J, with 5 bases in the middle. Looked up from germline, CDR1 is MGHDK and CDR2 is SYGVNS. The CDR3 DNA reads as TGTGCCAGCAGTGGCGGGTACGAGCAGTACTTC. Its translation is CASSGGYEQYF.

The chain recombines TRBV12-5 with TRBJ2-1; the D gene is possibly TRBD2 (6 bases). Trimming took 5 bases from V and 0 from J, leaving 11 bases between them. The CDR3 runs 15 residues. Germline CDR1 reads LGHNT; CDR2 reads FRNRAP. In DNA form, the CDR3 reads TGTGCTAGTGGTGGGACTCCCAGCTCCTACAATGAGCAGTTCTTC. It codes for CASGGTPSSYNEQFF.

The table lists this clonotype with a few counts. The V and J genes are TRBV6-5 and TRBJ2-7; 7 positions agree with TRBD1. The CDR3 length is 15 residues. Germline V gene data show CDR1 as MNHEY and CDR2 as SVGAGI. The V and J ends lost 5 bases and 4 bases, in that order; junction bases with no gene match: 11. Written as DNA, the CDR3 is TGTGCCAGCAGTCCCGCTAACAGGGGCGGGTACGAGCAGTACGTC. Translated: CASSPANRGGYEQYV.

This clonotype came up a few times. This chain connects TRBV12-3 or TRBV12-4 to TRBJ1-5; possibly TRBD1 for D (6 bases). The V end lost 3 bases, the J end lost 6 bases, and 12 bases lay between the germline ends. The CDR3 sequence is 14 residues long. The CDR3, as DNA: TGTGCCAGCAGTTTTCCAGGGGCCGGTCAGCCCCAGCATTTT. Residues: CASSFPGAGQPQHF.

V gene TRBV7-6 combines with J gene TRBJ1-2, with D tentatively TRBD1 (5 bases). The CDR3 sequence is 13 residues long. Germline CDR1 SGHVS, CDR2 FNYEAQ. The V end lost 7 bases, the J end lost 3 bases, and 12 bases lay between the germline ends. For the CDR3, the DNA is TGTGCCAGCACGGGACTCGTTGACTATGGCTACACCTTC. Protein product: CASTGLVDYGYTF.

V usage is TRBV19 and J usage is TRBJ1-5; 8 bases align to TRBD1. The CDR3 covers 15 residues. V dropped 6 bases and J dropped 5; count of bases not matched to a gene: 9. CDR1 LNHDA and CDR2 SQIVND come from the germline V gene (reference sequence). This chain's CDR3 is CASSPGTGMHQPQHF. CDR3 bases: TGTGCCAGTAGCCCCGGGACAGGCATGCATCAGCCCCAGCATTTT.

The chain joins TRBV15 to TRBJ2-5; 9 positions match TRBD1. Germline V gene sequence: CDR1 LNHNV, CDR2 YYDKDF (reference sequence). Germline trimming cut 1 base from V and 1 base from J; bases unmatched to any gene: 7. CDR3 length equals 17 residues. CDR3 sequence reads: CATSRGVTGGIQETQYF. CDR3 DNA sequence: TGTGCCACCAGCAGAGGGGTGACAGGGGGGATCCAAGAGACCCAGTACTTC. The entire variable domain, with the rest obtained from reference TRBV15 and TRBJ2-5, is as follows: DAMVIQNPRYQVTQFGKPVTLSCSQTLNHNVMYWYQQKSSQAPKLLFHYYDKDFNNEADTPDNFQSRRPNTSFCFLDIRSPGLGDTAMYLCATSRGVTGGIQETQYFGPGTRLLVL.

The rearrangement uses TRBV9 and TRBJ2-1; 7 bases are shared with TRBD2. The trim removed 3 bases at V and 4 bases at J, leaving 10 bases unmatched. CDR3 length: 16 amino acids. Germline V gives CDR1 SGDLS, CDR2 YYNGEE. CDR3 protein: CASSGGGGREYNEQFF. The CDR3 bases are TGTGCCAGCAGCGGGGGGGGTGGCAGGGAGTACAATGAGCAGTTCTTC.

This clonotype was picked up many times. This chain links TRBV12-3 or TRBV12-4 with TRBJ1-2; maybe TRBD1 (5 bases). V shed 5 bases and J shed 4 bases, with 20 bases lying between them. The CDR3 has 16 residues. This CDR3 reads CASSPRVGASIYGYTF. The CDR3 DNA is TGTGCCAGCAGTCCCCGTGTAGGGGCCTCCATCTATGGCTACACCTTC.